This entry lists 14 T cell receptor beta chains sequenced from one sample in a study of blood T cell repertoires in COVID-19. Here immunoSEQ multiplex PCR was the method, and the copy in TCRdb shows in-frame clones only, minus some. The sample has more than 300,000 clones; under 90% are singletons. Sequences were obtained from PBMCs or T cells enriched from blood (not recorded which). The receptors shown here come from a woman between 18 and 30 years old who had recovered from COVID-19.

The chain is built from TRBV7-2 and TRBJ1-2, with TRBD1 as a possible D gene (6 bases). Trimming shortened V by 4 bases and J by 7 bases, and 19 bases separated the two germline ends. Per the germline V gene, CDR1 is SGHTA and CDR2 is FQGNSA. This CDR3 spans 15 amino acids. The CDR3 DNA is TGTGCCAGCAGCTCGCAAATTACAGGGTACGTTGGCTACACCTTC. It yields the protein CASSSQITGYVGYTF.

This clone was detected only once. This chain joins TRBV19 and TRBJ1-5; D gene unclear. Trimming took off 9 bases at V and 4 bases at J, with 19 bases between the two ends. CDR1 is LNHDA, CDR2 SQIVND, per germline (reference sequence). The CDR3 runs 15 residues. The CDR3 DNA reads TGTGCCAGCGGGAGGCTAATATACGGTAATCAGCCCCAGCATTTT. It translates to CASGRLIYGNQPQHF.

V usage is TRBV7-2 and J usage is TRBJ1-2; a possible D gene is TRBD1 (5 bases). The CDR3 totals 14 residues. CDR1 and CDR2 from the germline V gene are SGHTA and FQGNSA. Trimming shortened V by 5 bases and J by 4 bases, and 14 bases separated the two germline ends. CDR3 nucleotides: TGTGCCAGCAGCCCATCGACGGGACTCTATGGCTACACCTTC. This codes for CASSPSTGLYGYTF.

CDR3 sequence: CAWSAGGGEKLFF. The CDR3 nucleotides are TGTGCCTGGAGTGCAGGGGGCGGTGAAAAACTGTTTTTT. The rearrangement joins TRBV30 to TRBJ1-4; TRBD1 matches 8 bases. The ends lost 1 base at V and 7 bases at J; junction bases unmatched: 2. The CDR3 loop spans 13 amino acids. Germline CDR1 is GTSNPN and CDR2 is SVGIG (reference sequence). Complete variable domain (other parts from reference TRBV30 and TRBJ1-4): SQTIHQWPATLVQPVGSPLSLECTVEGTSNPNLYWYRQAAGRGLQLLFYSVGIGQISSEVPQNLSASRPQDRQFILSSKKLLLSDSGFYLCAWSAGGGEKLFFGSGTQLSVL.

The chain has TRBV5-4 and TRBJ2-2, with 12 bases fitting TRBD1. The J segment lost 0 bases and the V segment lost 5 bases, leaving 2 bases of the junction unmatched. The length of the CDR3 is 16 residues. Germline CDR1 and CDR2: SGHNT and YYREEE (reference sequence). The CDR3 reads CASRGQGAANTGELFF. The CDR3, as DNA: TGTGCCAGCAGGGGACAGGGGGCCGCGAACACCGGGGAGCTGTTTTTT.

The chain carries TRBV19 and TRBJ1-4, with a tentative D call TRBD1 (5 bases). The CDR3 totals 15 residues. Germline CDR1 reads LNHDA; CDR2 reads SQIVND (reference sequence). V lost 3 bases, J lost 5 bases, and 13 bases lay in between. The CDR3 DNA is TGTGCCAGTAGTATCACAGGAGCTTCGAATGAAAAACTGTTTTTT. Translating it yields CASSITGASNEKLFF.

The J gene is TRBJ1-4, the V gene TRBV4-2, with unresolved D. The CDR3 runs to 14 residues. The germline V gene has CDR1 LGHNA and CDR2 YNFKEQ. V lost 1 base, J lost 4 bases, and 7 bases lay in between. CDR3 nucleotides: TGTGCCAGCAGCCAAGCCGGGGTTAATGAAAAACTGTTTTTT. It codes for CASSQAGVNEKLFF.

This clone has only one observation. This chain's CDR3 is CASSLYRDKTATDTQYF. CDR3 sequence (DNA): TGTGCCAGCAGCTTGTACCGGGACAAAACCGCTACAGATACGCAGTATTTT. The chain links TRBV5-5 to TRBJ2-3, with D perhaps TRBD1 (6 bases). V was trimmed by 1 base and J by 3 bases, leaving 18 bases between them. CDR1 SGHKS and CDR2 YYEKEE come from the germline V gene (reference sequence). This CDR3 is built from 17 residues.

The chain uses TRBV7-3 and TRBJ1-2; perhaps TRBD1 as D (6 bases). This CDR3 is built from 13 residues. Per germline, CDR1 SGHTA and CDR2 FQGTGA. Between the trimmed V and J ends, which lost 8 bases and 6 bases, there was a span of 16 bases. In DNA, the CDR3 is TGTGCCAGCGGACAGTCCTTCAGAGATGGCTACACCTTC. It encodes CASGQSFRDGYTF.

V and J are TRBV4-1 and TRBJ2-3; 12 nucleotides line up with TRBD1. CDR1 is MGHRA and CDR2 is YSYEKL in the germline V gene. V was pared by 1 base and J by 5 bases, with 10 bases of the junction left unmatched. The CDR3 runs to 18 residues. The CDR3 spells CASSQGVSGTGGRDTQYF. The CDR3 DNA reads as TGCGCCAGCAGCCAAGGGGTTTCCGGGACAGGGGGCAGAGATACGCAGTATTTT.

The rearrangement uses TRBV3-1 (or the pseudogene TRBV3-2) and TRBJ2-7, with TRBD1 as a possible D gene (6 bases). Between the trimmed V and J ends, which lost 4 bases and 1 base, there was a span of 17 bases. Germline V gives CDR1 LGHDT, CDR2 YNNKEL (reference sequence). This CDR3 is 16 amino acids long. CDR3 residues: CASSPERTATSYEQYF. CDR3 sequence (DNA): TGTGCCAGCAGCCCAGAACGGACAGCTACTTCCTACGAGCAGTACTTC.

The rearrangement uses TRBV4-1 and TRBJ2-2; TRBD1 matches at 8 bases. Trimming took 1 base from V and 8 from J; bases not matched to a gene: 6. The CDR3 runs to 15 residues. CDR1 is MGHRA, CDR2 YSYEKL, per germline. The CDR3 DNA is TGCGCCAGCAGCCAAGGTCAGGGGGCGCGTGGGGAGCTGTTTTTT. This sequence encodes CASSQGQGARGELFF.

The chain recombines TRBV18 with TRBJ2-5; 7 bases align to TRBD1. Unmatched junction bases numbered 9, after V lost 4 bases and J lost 1 base. The germline V gene has CDR1 KGHSH and CDR2 LQKENI. The CDR3 loop spans 16 amino acids. CDR3 region: CASSLSRTGLQETQYF. CDR3 DNA sequence: TGTGCCAGCTCACTCTCGAGGACAGGCCTCCAAGAGACCCAGTACTTC.

The V and J genes are TRBV30 and TRBJ1-4, with 7 bases aligning to TRBD1. After removal of 4 bases from V and 3 bases from J, the junction contained 2 bases not matched to a gene. CDR3 length: 13 amino acids. Germline-derived CDR1 and CDR2 are GTSNPN and SVGIG (reference sequence). The CDR3 DNA follows: TGTGCCTGGAACCAGGGGGCTAATGAAAAACTGTTTTTT. This encodes CAWNQGANEKLFF.